This paragraph reports one T cell receptor (beta chain). The data were taken from a study of blood T cell repertoires in COVID-19. Background on the study: Acute and convalescent COVID-19 samples came from the United States, Italy and Spain. Sample material is recorded as cDNA or gDNA derived from T cells, B-cell-depleted T cells, or PBMCs.

Germline trimming cut 3 bases from V and 3 bases from J; bases unmatched to any gene: 5. Germline-derived CDR1 and CDR2 are LNHNV and YYDKDF (reference sequence). The CDR3 length is 16 residues. Original processing methods: Reference gene primer amplification gave estimated nucleated cell counts. This table comes from immunoSEQ multiplex PCR, and its TCRdb copy is limited to in-frame clones, with some not included. The V and J calls and clone size were taken over from that table, and D and trimming were inferred from the DNA. The table includes over 100,000 clones, around 80% detected once. The chain is built from TRBV15 and TRBJ2-3; 11 bases align to TRBD2. The specimen was peripheral blood. This TCR came from a woman aged 80 or over with active or convalescent COVID-19. The CDR3: CATSRGLAESTDTQYF. The CDR3 region has the DNA TGTGCCACCAGCAGGGGACTAGCGGAATCTACAGATACGCAGTATTTT.